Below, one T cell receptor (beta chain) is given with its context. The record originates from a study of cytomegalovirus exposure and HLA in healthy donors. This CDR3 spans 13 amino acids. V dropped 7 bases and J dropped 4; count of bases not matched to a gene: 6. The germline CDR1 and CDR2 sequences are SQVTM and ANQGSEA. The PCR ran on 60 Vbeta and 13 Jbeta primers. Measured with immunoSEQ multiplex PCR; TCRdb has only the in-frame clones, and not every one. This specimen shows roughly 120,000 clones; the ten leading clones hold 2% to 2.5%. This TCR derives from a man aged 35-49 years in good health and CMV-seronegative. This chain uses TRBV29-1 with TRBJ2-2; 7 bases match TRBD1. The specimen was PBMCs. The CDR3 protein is CSAIQGFTGELFF. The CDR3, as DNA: TGCAGCGCTATACAGGGGTTCACCGGGGAGCTGTTTTTT.